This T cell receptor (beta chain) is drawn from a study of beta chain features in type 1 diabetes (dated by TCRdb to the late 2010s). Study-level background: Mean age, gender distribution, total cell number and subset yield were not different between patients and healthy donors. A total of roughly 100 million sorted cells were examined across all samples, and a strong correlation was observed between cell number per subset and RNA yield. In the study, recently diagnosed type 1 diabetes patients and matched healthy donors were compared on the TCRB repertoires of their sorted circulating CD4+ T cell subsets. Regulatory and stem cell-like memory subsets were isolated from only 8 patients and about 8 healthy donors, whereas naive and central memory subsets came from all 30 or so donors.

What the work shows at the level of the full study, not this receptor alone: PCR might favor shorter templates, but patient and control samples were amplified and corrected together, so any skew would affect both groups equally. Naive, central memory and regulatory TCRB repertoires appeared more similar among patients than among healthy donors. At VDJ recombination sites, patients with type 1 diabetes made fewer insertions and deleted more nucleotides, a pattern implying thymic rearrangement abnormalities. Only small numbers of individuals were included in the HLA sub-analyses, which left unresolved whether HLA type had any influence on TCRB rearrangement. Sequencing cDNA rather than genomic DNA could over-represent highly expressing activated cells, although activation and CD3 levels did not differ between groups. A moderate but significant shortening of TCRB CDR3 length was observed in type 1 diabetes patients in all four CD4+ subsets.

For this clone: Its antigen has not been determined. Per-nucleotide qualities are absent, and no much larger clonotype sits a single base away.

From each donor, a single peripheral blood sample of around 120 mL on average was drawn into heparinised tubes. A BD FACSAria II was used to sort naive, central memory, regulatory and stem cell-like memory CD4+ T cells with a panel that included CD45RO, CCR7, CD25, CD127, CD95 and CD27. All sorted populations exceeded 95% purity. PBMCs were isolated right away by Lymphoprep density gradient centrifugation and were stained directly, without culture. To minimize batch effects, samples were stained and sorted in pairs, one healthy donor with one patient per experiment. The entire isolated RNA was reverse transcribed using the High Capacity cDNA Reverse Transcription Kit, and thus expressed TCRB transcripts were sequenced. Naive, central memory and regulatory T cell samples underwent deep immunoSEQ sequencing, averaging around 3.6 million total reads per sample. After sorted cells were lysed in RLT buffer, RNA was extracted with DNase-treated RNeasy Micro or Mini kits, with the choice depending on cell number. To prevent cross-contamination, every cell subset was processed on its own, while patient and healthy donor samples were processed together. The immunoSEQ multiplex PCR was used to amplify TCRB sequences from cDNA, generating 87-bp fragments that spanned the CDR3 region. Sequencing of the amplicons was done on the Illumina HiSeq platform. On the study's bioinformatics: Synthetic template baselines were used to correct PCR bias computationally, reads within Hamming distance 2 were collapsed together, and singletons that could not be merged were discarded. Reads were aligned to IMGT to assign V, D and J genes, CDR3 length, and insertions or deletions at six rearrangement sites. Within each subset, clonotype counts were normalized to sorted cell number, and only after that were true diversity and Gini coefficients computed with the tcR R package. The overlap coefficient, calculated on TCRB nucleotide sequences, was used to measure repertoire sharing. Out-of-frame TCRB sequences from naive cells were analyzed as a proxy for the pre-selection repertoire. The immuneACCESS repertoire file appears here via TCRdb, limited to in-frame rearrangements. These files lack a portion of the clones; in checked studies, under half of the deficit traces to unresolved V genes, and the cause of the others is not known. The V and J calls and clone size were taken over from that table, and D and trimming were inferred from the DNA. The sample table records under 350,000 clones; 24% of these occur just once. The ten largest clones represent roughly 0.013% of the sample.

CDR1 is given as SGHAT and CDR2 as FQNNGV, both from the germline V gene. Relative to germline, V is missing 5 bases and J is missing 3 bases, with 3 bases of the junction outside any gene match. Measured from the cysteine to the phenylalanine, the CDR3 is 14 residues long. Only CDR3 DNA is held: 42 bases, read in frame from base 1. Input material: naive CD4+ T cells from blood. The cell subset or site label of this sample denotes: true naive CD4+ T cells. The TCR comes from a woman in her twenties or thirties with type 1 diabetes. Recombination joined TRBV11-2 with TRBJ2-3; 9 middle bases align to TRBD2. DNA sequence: TGTGCCAGCAGCGTTAGCGGGAGTACAGATACGCAGTATTTT. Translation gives CASSVSGSTDTQYF.